Presented here are 29 T cell receptor beta chains from one specimen sequenced in a study of regulatory T cells in long-lasting Graves disease. Relying on iRepertoire HTBI primers and Arm-PCR of CDR3 regions, the team built TCR beta libraries. MiXCR, run by TCRdb on the multiplex PCR reads, gives a single entry per CDR3 protein. The sample has 650,000 to 700,000 distinct CDR3 sequences; about 30% are singletons. The time point was: persistent/refractory GD, antithyroid drugs over 5 years with positive TRAb. From RNA extracted from PBMCs, the TCR library was made. The starting material was peripheral blood mononuclear cells (PBMCs), obtained when the disease was refractory, from a patient treated with antithyroid drugs. All receptors derive from a female donor with Graves disease.

This chain uses TRBV5-1 with TRBJ1-5; D perhaps matches TRBD1 (6 bases). CDR1 is SGHRS and CDR2 is YFSETQ in the germline V gene. V was shortened by 1 base and J by 5 bases, with 13 bases between the two germline ends. The CDR3 loop spans 15 amino acids. The CDR3 DNA follows: TGCGCCAGCAGCTTGTGGGGGGCTAATGATCAGCCCCAGCATTTT. Protein: CASSLWGANDQPQHF.

This chain uses TRBV24-1 with TRBJ1-1, with a weak D call TRBD1 (6 bases). V lost 7 bases, J lost 1 base, and 15 bases lay in between. CDR1 is KGHDR, CDR2 SFDVKD, per germline. The CDR3 is 15 residues long. The CDR3 is CATRAARGPNTEAFF. CDR3 nucleotides: TGTGCCACCAGAGCCGCCAGGGGCCCGAACACTGAAGCTTTCTTT.

The chain employs TRBV5-1 and TRBJ1-1, with D possibly TRBD1 on 5 matching bases. Trimming left V 3 bases short and J 4 bases short, with 16 bases between. This CDR3 comprises 15 residues. Germline V gene sequence: CDR1 SGHRS, CDR2 YFSETQ. The CDR3 nucleotides read TGCGCCAGCAGCTCCGGGGGGGGATTCGGCACTGAAGCTTTCTTT. Translating gives CASSSGGGFGTEAFF.

Of note for this clonotype: The junction differs from germline at one of its ends, possibly a read error. The rearrangement links TRBV20-1 to TRBJ2-5, with 11 bases aligning to TRBD2. This CDR3 region has 16 residues. Germline V gene sequence: CDR1 DFQATT, CDR2 SNEGSKA (reference sequence). CDR3 region: CSATGRLAGRKEAQYF. In DNA, the CDR3 is TGCAGTGCTACAGGCCGACTAGCGGGAAGGAAAGAGGCCCAGTACTTC.

This clonotype was detected a few times. J is TRBJ2-5 and V is TRBV27; D perhaps matches TRBD1 (6 bases). The V gene's germline CDR1 is MNHEY and CDR2 SMNVEV (reference sequence). V gave up 1 base and J gave up 5 bases, with 11 bases separating them. CDR3 length equals 14 residues. This CDR3 reads CASSLWGRGETQYF. The CDR3 DNA is TGTGCCAGCAGTTTATGGGGGCGAGGTGAGACCCAGTACTTC.

This clonotype was seen only a few times. The CDR3 region has the DNA TGTGCCAGCAAAAGAGGATTTAGCAATCAGCCCCAGCATTTT. Protein sequence: CASKRGFSNQPQHF. J is TRBJ1-5 and V is TRBV28; D remains ambiguous. The CDR3 consists of 14 residues. V was cut by 7 bases and J by 0 bases, with 10 bases left in between. The germline V gene encodes CDR1 MDHEN and CDR2 SYDVKM.

The genes are TRBV15 and TRBJ2-7; D remains ambiguous. Trimming pared 0 bases from V and 0 bases from J, leaving 9 bases between. Per the germline V gene, CDR1 is LNHNV and CDR2 is YYDKDF (reference sequence). This CDR3 contains 15 residues. The CDR3 loop reads CATSRDRHNSYEQYF. The CDR3 nucleotides read TGTGCCACCAGCAGAGATCGGCACAACTCCTACGAGCAGTACTTC.

This chain connects TRBV9 to TRBJ1-2; 8 nucleotides align to TRBD1. The CDR3 is 15 residues long. Germline values: CDR1 SGDLS, CDR2 YYNGEE. V lost 4 bases, J lost 6 bases, and 11 bases stayed unmatched. CDR3 sequence reads: CASSPLTGDSNGYTF. CDR3 bases: TGTGCCAGCAGCCCCTTGACAGGGGATTCCAATGGCTACACCTTC.

This chain joins TRBV25-1 and TRBJ2-5, with D tentatively TRBD1 or TRBD2 (5 bases each). V was shortened by 2 bases and J by 2 bases, with 9 bases between the two germline ends. Germline V CDR1 and CDR2: MGHDK, SYGVNS. The CDR3 loop spans 14 amino acids. The CDR3: CASSEPGRQETQYF. Here the CDR3 DNA reads TGTGCCAGCAGTGAACCGGGACGTCAAGAGACCCAGTACTTC.

This clonotype was seen only a few times. The gene calls are TRBV10-3 and TRBJ2-1, with TRBD2 matching over 10 bases. V was pared by 2 bases and J by 2 bases, with 3 bases of the junction left unmatched. CDR1 and CDR2 (germline): ENHRY, SYGVKD. This CDR3 contains 16 residues. CDR3 amino acids: CAISETLAGAYNEQFF. Written as DNA, the CDR3 is TGTGCCATCAGTGAGACCCTAGCGGGAGCCTACAATGAGCAGTTCTTC.

This clonotype was seen repeatedly, ten times or more. V and J are TRBV28 and TRBJ2-7; a possible D gene is TRBD2 (6 bases). V was trimmed by 3 bases and J by 1 base, leaving 10 bases between them. The germline V gene encodes CDR1 MDHEN and CDR2 SYDVKM. This CDR3 region has 14 residues. CDR3 sequence: CASSLRGLSYEQYF. In DNA, the CDR3 is TGTGCCAGCAGTTTGAGGGGACTGTCCTACGAGCAGTACTTC.

This clonotype was detected a few times. V usage is TRBV19 and J usage is TRBJ1-5; perhaps TRBD1 as D (5 bases). Trimming removed 0 bases at V and 1 base at J, with 7 bases between. The germline V gene encodes CDR1 LNHDA and CDR2 SQIVND (reference sequence). The CDR3 has 15 amino acids. This CDR3 reads CASSIDGGSNQPQHF. The CDR3 coding sequence is TGTGCCAGTAGTATAGATGGGGGAAGCAATCAGCCCCAGCATTTT.

A few counts support this clonotype. The chain uses TRBV10-3 and TRBJ2-7; 12 bases match TRBD1. Germline CDR1 reads ENHRY; CDR2 reads SYGVKD. The CDR3 sequence is 15 residues long. J gave up 3 bases and V 6 bases, and 6 bases lay outside the gene matches. DNA of the CDR3: TGTGCCATCAGGGGGACAGGGGGCGCGGACTACGAGCAGTACTTC. This translates into CAIRGTGGADYEQYF.

The chain links TRBV5-4 to TRBJ1-2; D is undetermined. From germline, CDR1 is SGHNT and CDR2 YYREEE (reference sequence). The CDR3 consists of 16 residues. Trimming removed 4 bases from V and 1 base from J, with 17 bases in between. CDR3 DNA sequence: TGTGCCAGCAGCCCCCCTCCGCCGGAGAATAACTATGGCTACACCTTC. Its protein is CASSPPPPENNYGYTF.

As to this clonotype: This sequence may be a read error, since a much larger clone differs from it by one base. V gene TRBV29-1 combines with J gene TRBJ1-2; D is perhaps TRBD1 (5 bases). V was clipped by 0 bases and J by 3 bases, with 5 bases between them. Germline CDR1 is SQVTM and CDR2 is ANQGSEA. The CDR3 extends over 12 amino acids. CDR3 sequence: CSVEDRDYGYTF. The CDR3 coding sequence is TGCAGCGTTGAAGACAGGGACTATGGCTACACCTTC. The full variable domain, rest sourced from reference TRBV29-1 and TRBJ1-2, is SAVISQKPSRDICQRGTSLTIQCQVDSQVTMMFWYRQQPGQSLTLIATANQGSEATYESGFVIDKFPISRPNLTFSTLTVSNMSPEDSSIYLCSVEDRDYGYTFGSGTRLTVV.

This clonotype was picked up a small number of times. The chain links TRBV7-9 to TRBJ1-2; 9 bases are shared with TRBD1. J lost 4 bases, V lost 6 bases, and 9 bases had no gene match. The CDR3 has 15 amino acids. Germline V gene lookup returns CDR1 SEHNR and CDR2 FQNEAQ (reference sequence). The chain's CDR3 is CASSSTGGAGYGYTF. CDR3 bases: TGTGCCAGCAGTTCTACAGGGGGCGCAGGCTATGGCTACACCTTC.

The chain uses TRBV20-1 and TRBJ1-1; TRBD1 aligns across 12 bases. There are 17 residues in the CDR3. The trim removed 8 bases at V and 1 base at J, leaving 14 bases unmatched. The germline V gene encodes CDR1 DFQATT and CDR2 SNEGSKA (reference sequence). The CDR3 DNA is TGCAGTACCCTGGGGACAGGGGGCACGATGGGGAACACTGAAGCTTTCTTT. Encoded protein: CSTLGTGGTMGNTEAFF.

The chain links TRBV30 to TRBJ1-5; D remains unclear. Germline loops: CDR1 GTSNPN, CDR2 SVGIG (reference sequence). V was pared by 2 bases and J by 0 bases, with 8 bases between. CDR3 length equals 14 residues. The CDR3 sequence is CAWSRRVSNQPQHF. The CDR3 DNA follows: TGTGCCTGGAGTCGTAGGGTTAGCAATCAGCCCCAGCATTTT.

The chain employs TRBV30 and TRBJ2-1; the D is unclear. Germline loops: CDR1 GTSNPN, CDR2 SVGIG (reference sequence). The CDR3 consists of 16 residues. V dropped 0 bases and J dropped 1 base, with 13 bases sitting between them. The CDR3 loop is CAWSVLTPSSYNEQFF. The DNA for the CDR3 is TGTGCCTGGAGTGTACTGACACCTTCATCCTACAATGAGCAGTTCTTC.

In this sample, this clonotype turned up many times. This chain joins TRBV28 and TRBJ1-1; D perhaps matches TRBD1 (5 bases). The ends were cut back, 2 bases at V and 1 base at J, with 14 bases in the middle. This CDR3 is 16 amino acids long. Germline values: CDR1 MDHEN, CDR2 SYDVKM. For the CDR3, the DNA is TGTGCCAGCAGTTTAGTGAGGCTGGACACGAACACTGAAGCTTTCTTT. Amino acid sequence: CASSLVRLDTNTEAFF. Filled out from reference TRBV28 and TRBJ1-1, the complete variable domain reads DVKVTQSSRYLVKRTGEKVFLECVQDMDHENMFWYRQDPGLGLRLIYFSYDVKMKEKGDIPEGYSVSREKKERFSLILESASTNQTSMYLCASSLVRLDTNTEAFFGQGTRLTVV.

The table lists this clonotype with a count of one. The chain employs TRBV19 and TRBJ2-7, with TRBD2 matching 8 bases. Trimming cost V 5 bases and J 2 bases; bases outside gene matches: 14. In germline, CDR1 is LNHDA, CDR2 SQIVND (reference sequence). This CDR3 is 17 amino acids long. The CDR3 loop reads CASSGLVAGGFTYEQYF. DNA for the CDR3: TGTGCCAGTAGTGGCCTGGTGGCGGGAGGCTTTACCTACGAGCAGTACTTC.

This clonotype was counted a few times. The V call is TRBV12-3 or TRBV12-4, the J call TRBJ1-1; the D gene is possibly TRBD1 (5 bases). This CDR3 comprises 14 residues. The V gene lost 8 bases and the J gene lost 4 bases, with 17 bases spanning the gap. Here the CDR3 DNA reads TGTGCCAGCTTGCTGGGGGATTGGGCCACTGAAGCTTTCTTT. This encodes CASLLGDWATEAFF.

This clonotype was counted only a few times. This chain joins TRBV5-1 and TRBJ2-7, with D maybe TRBD1 (6 bases). CDR1 and CDR2 (germline): SGHRS, YFSETQ. The CDR3 contains 18 residues. V lost 1 base, J lost 4 bases, and 24 bases lay in between. The CDR3 reads CASSLTYPAQGGIYEQYF. CDR3 DNA sequence: TGCGCCAGCAGCTTGACGTATCCGGCCCAAGGGGGAATTTACGAGCAGTACTTC.

This clonotype appeared a few times. The V call is TRBV25-1, the J call TRBJ1-4; D ambiguous. Trimming took 4 bases from V and 3 from J, leaving 12 bases between them. Germline CDR1 MGHDK, CDR2 SYGVNS. The CDR3 extends over 15 amino acids. This chain's CDR3 is CASSALRMANEKLFF. The DNA for the CDR3 is TGTGCCAGCAGTGCCCTCAGGATGGCTAATGAAAAACTGTTTTTT.

The V call is TRBV5-1, the J call TRBJ2-7; D is perhaps TRBD2 (7 bases). The germline V gene encodes CDR1 SGHRS and CDR2 YFSETQ. This CDR3 is built from 16 residues. The V end was cut by 0 bases, the J end by 2 bases, with 15 bases between. The DNA of the CDR3 is TGCGCCAGCAGCTTGGAATGGGGGGGGCACCCCTACGAGCAGTACTTC. It encodes CASSLEWGGHPYEQYF.

CDR3 DNA: TGCAGCGTTGAAGATAAGAGGGTATACTATGGCTACACCTTC. Amino acid sequence: CSVEDKRVYYGYTF. The J gene is TRBJ1-2, the V gene TRBV29-1, with no clear D. In germline, CDR1 is SQVTM, CDR2 ANQGSEA. Trimming removed 0 bases from V and 3 bases from J, with 11 bases in between. The CDR3 is 14 residues long.

This rearrangement joins TRBV5-1 to TRBJ1-6; 7 positions agree with TRBD1. The CDR3 is made up of 14 amino acids. Germline V gene sequence: CDR1 SGHRS, CDR2 YFSETQ. V gave up 3 bases and J gave up 8 bases; unmatched junction bases: 5. For the CDR3, the DNA is TGCGCCAGCAGCTCCGGGACAGAGCATTCACCCCTCCACTTT. Its protein product is CASSSGTEHSPLHF. The complete variable domain, with remaining parts taken from reference TRBV5-1 and TRBJ1-6, reads KAGVTQTPRYLIKTRGQQVTLSCSPISGHRSVSWYQQTPGQGLQFLFEYFSETQRNKGNFPGRFSGRQFSNSRSEMNVSTLELGDSALYLCASSSGTEHSPLHFGNGTRLTVT.

To note about this clonotype: The junction and the germline gene differ at one end; a read error may be behind it. The chain carries TRBV25-1 and TRBJ1-1; D uncertain. The CDR3 extends over 15 amino acids. Germline CDR1 is MGHDK and CDR2 is SYGVNS. The CDR3 DNA is TGTGCCAGCAATGAATATACCAGTCTGAACACTGAAGCTTTCTTT. Translating gives CASNEYTSLNTEAFF.

Many counts were recorded for this clonotype. The rearrangement uses TRBV7-3 and TRBJ2-7; tentatively, D is TRBD1 or TRBD2 (5 bases each). V lost 3 bases and J lost 8, with 14 bases in between. Germline-derived CDR1 and CDR2 are SGHTA and FQGTGA. The CDR3 covers 13 residues. The CDR3 reads CASSLEGTGKQYF. In DNA form, the CDR3 reads TGTGCCAGCAGCTTGGAAGGGACGGGCAAGCAGTACTTC. The variable domain in full, completed from reference TRBV7-3 and TRBJ2-7, reads GAGVSQTPSNKVTEKGKYVELRCDPISGHTALYWYRQSLGQGPEFLIYFQGTGAADDSGLPNDRFFAVRPEGSVSTLKIQRTERGDSAVYLCASSLEGTGKQYFGPGTRLTVT.